The following is a T cell receptor (beta chain) sequence with its context. Here immunoSEQ multiplex PCR was the method, and the copy in TCRdb shows in-frame clones only, minus some. The repertoire holds 200,000 to 250,000 clones, with 70% to 90% as singletons. The sample belongs to a study of blood T cell repertoires in COVID-19. At the level of the study: Both acute and convalescent COVID-19 samples were obtained from the United States, Italy and Spain. Nucleic acid was either cDNA or gDNA, and it came from T cells, B-cell-depleted T cells, or PBMCs.

Trimming took 1 base from V and 0 from J, leaving 9 bases between them. This CDR3 spans 15 amino acids. Germline values: CDR1 SGHTA, CDR2 FQGNSA. The chain carries TRBV7-2 and TRBJ1-1; TRBD1 might be the D (5 bases). This receptor was taken from a woman aged 18-29 years who had recovered from COVID-19. The sample taken for sequencing was peripheral blood. The CDR3 reads CASSLGGLMNTEAFF. CDR3 coding DNA: TGTGCCAGCAGCTTAGGGGGACTGATGAACACTGAAGCTTTCTTT.